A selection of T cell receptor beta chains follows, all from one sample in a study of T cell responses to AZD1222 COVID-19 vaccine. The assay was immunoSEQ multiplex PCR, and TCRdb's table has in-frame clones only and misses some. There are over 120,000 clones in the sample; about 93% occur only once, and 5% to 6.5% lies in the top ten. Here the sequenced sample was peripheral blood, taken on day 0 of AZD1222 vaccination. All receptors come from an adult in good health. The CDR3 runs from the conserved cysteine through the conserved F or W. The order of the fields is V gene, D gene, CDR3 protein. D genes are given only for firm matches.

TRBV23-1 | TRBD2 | CASSPRTSGRTYNEQFF
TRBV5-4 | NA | CASSLAPGQNEKLFF
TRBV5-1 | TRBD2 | CASRQGLAGPYEQYF
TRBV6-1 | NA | CASSEAGLNEKLFF
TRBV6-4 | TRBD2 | CASSELAGGRLFF
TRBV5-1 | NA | CASSWDLEDTQYF
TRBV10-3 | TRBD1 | CAISETRTGAYEQYF
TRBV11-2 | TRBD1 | CASSLGTGPYEQYF
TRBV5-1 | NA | CASSLDGRAGYTF
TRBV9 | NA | CASSPTTGFYGYTF
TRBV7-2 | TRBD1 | CASSLRRGLSPLHF
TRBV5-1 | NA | CASSLSQGAGTDTQYF
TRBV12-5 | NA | CASGLGQQDNSPLHF
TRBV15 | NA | CATSSSRRDGYGYTF
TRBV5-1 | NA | CASSLEGYEQYF
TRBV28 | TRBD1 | CASSLVDRGAEQYF